These 4 T cell receptor beta chains were all obtained from the same sample, sequenced in a study of vaccination and CD4 T cells after COVID-19. Time point meaning: late sampling 161 to 241 days after vaccination in a few convalescent patients. TCRdb re-called the PCR reads with MiXCR, one entry per CDR3 protein. Of about 36,000 distinct CDR3 sequences listed, about 35% are singletons. The source was CD4+ T cells from blood, collected about 7 months after SARS-CoV-2 vaccination. The receptors were gathered from a human donor who had recovered from COVID-19.

V is TRBV19 and J is TRBJ1-2, with TRBD1 identical over 7 bases. CDR1 and CDR2 (germline): LNHDA, SQIVND (reference sequence). Trimming at V came to 4 bases and at J to 5 bases, leaving 10 bases not matched to a gene. This CDR3 spans 15 amino acids. CDR3 DNA: TGTGCCAGTAGTACCGCGGGGACAGAAAATTATGGCTACACCTTC. It specifies CASSTAGTENYGYTF.

V usage is TRBV15 and J usage is TRBJ2-7; D tentatively reads TRBD1 or TRBD2 (6 bases each). In germline, CDR1 is LNHNV, CDR2 YYDKDF (reference sequence). This CDR3 is built from 15 residues. V was clipped by 5 bases and J by 2 bases, with 16 bases between them. Here the CDR3 DNA reads TGTGCCACCAGCTCGACGAGGGGGGTTACCTACGAGCAGTACTTC. Its protein is CATSSTRGVTYEQYF.

The J gene is TRBJ1-6, the V gene TRBV20-1, with D possibly matching TRBD1 (5 bases). Germline CDR1 DFQATT, CDR2 SNEGSKA (reference sequence). The CDR3 consists of 15 residues. V lost 6 bases to trimming and J lost 0 bases, with 12 bases between them. The CDR3 DNA follows: TGCAGTGCGGGGGACCTTAGCTCCTATAATTCACCCCTCCACTTT. Its translation is CSAGDLSSYNSPLHF.

This sequence joins TRBV12-3 or TRBV12-4 and TRBJ1-5, with D unresolved. The germline V and J ends were trimmed by 2 bases and 4 bases, with 6 bases remaining between them. This CDR3 has 13 amino acids. The chain's CDR3 is CASSLQENQPQHF. The DNA of the CDR3 is TGTGCCAGCAGTTTACAGGAGAATCAGCCCCAGCATTTT.